The 26 T cell receptor beta chains presented below share a single source sample, sequenced in a study of blood T cells in healthy people across ages. Then a second PCR, running roughly 7 to 12 cycles, was carried out with a sample-barcoded 5' primer and a J-beta primer mix. Each CDR3 protein is one row after TCRdb ran MiXCR on the 5' RACE reads. The table includes roughly 1.9 million distinct CDR3 sequences, 39% detected once. Specimen: blood. These receptors were taken from a human donor in good health.

The chain is built from TRBV7-6 and TRBJ1-4; 10 nucleotides line up with TRBD1. CDR1 is SGHVS and CDR2 is FNYEAQ in the germline V gene. The CDR3 sequence is 15 residues long. With V trimmed by 5 bases and J by 6 bases, 6 bases remained unmatched. CDR3 loop: CASSPDRGRYEKLFF. DNA for the CDR3: TGTGCCAGCAGCCCAGACAGGGGGCGGTATGAAAAACTGTTTTTT.

This clonotype was detected a few times. The chain combines TRBV15 with TRBJ1-2, with a tentative D call TRBD1 (5 bases). This CDR3 region has 14 residues. The V end was cut by 0 bases, the J end by 8 bases, with 13 bases between. In germline, CDR1 is LNHNV, CDR2 YYDKDF (reference sequence). The CDR3 here is CATSRDPRAAGYTF. CDR3 nucleotide sequence: TGTGCCACCAGCAGAGATCCCAGGGCGGCCGGCTACACCTTC.

This sequence joins TRBV4-2 and TRBJ2-7; D is unresolved. Trimming cost V 2 bases and J 5 bases, with 13 bases left between them. The CDR3 spans 14 residues. Germline V gives CDR1 LGHNA, CDR2 YNFKEQ. Written as DNA, the CDR3 is TGTGCCAGCAGCCAACTACAGTGGCCCGACGAGCAGTACTTC. Its protein is CASSQLQWPDEQYF.

The chain employs TRBV7-8 and TRBJ2-3, with 11 bases aligning to TRBD2. The V and J ends lost 5 bases and 2 bases, in that order; junction bases with no gene match: 12. CDR1 is SGHVS and CDR2 is FQNEAQ in the germline V gene. The CDR3 consists of 18 residues. Here the CDR3 reads CASSIGTSGTIFTDTQYF. CDR3 bases: TGTGCCAGCAGCATTGGGACTAGCGGAACTATCTTCACAGATACGCAGTATTTT.

This clonotype was recorded at least ten times. The CDR3 reads CASSLSPGNQPQHF. The CDR3 coding sequence is TGTGCCAGCAGTTTATCCCCAGGGAATCAGCCCCAGCATTTT. This chain uses TRBV27 with TRBJ1-5; the D gene is possibly TRBD1 (5 bases). With 0 bases removed from V and 4 bases from J, the gap between germline ends came to 7 bases. The CDR3 contains 14 residues. Germline values: CDR1 MNHEY, CDR2 SMNVEV (reference sequence).

The chain employs TRBV12-3 or TRBV12-4 and TRBJ2-3; D not resolved. This CDR3 has 13 amino acids. Between the trimmed V and J ends, which lost 7 bases and 2 bases, there was a span of 10 bases. The CDR3 DNA follows: TGTGCCAGCACGCAGGAGACCACAGATACGCAGTATTTT. Protein: CASTQETTDTQYF.

J is TRBJ2-4 and V is TRBV3-1; weak D call: TRBD2 (6 bases). The CDR3 runs 15 residues. Germline CDR1 is LGHDT and CDR2 is YNNKEL (reference sequence). Between the trimmed V and J ends, which lost 4 bases and 13 bases, there was a span of 23 bases. The CDR3 DNA reads as TGTGCCAGCAGCCCCGGGACTGATGCCTACAATGAGCAGTACTTC. It translates to CASSPGTDAYNEQYF. Drawing the rest from reference TRBV3-1 and TRBJ2-4, the complete variable domain is DTAVSQTPKYLVTQMGNDKSIKCEQNLGHDTMYWYKQDSKKFLKIMFSYNNKELIINETVPNRFSPKSPDKAHLNLHINSLELGDSAVYFCASSPGTDAYNEQYFGAGTRLSVL.

CDR3 sequence (DNA): TGTGCCAGCATGGCTCCTGGCTCCTACAATGAGCAGTTCTTC. Translated: CASMAPGSYNEQFF. The V call is TRBV14, the J call TRBJ2-1, with unresolved D. CDR1 is SGHDN and CDR2 is FVKESK in the germline V gene. This CDR3 has 14 amino acids. Trimming took 7 bases from V and 0 from J, leaving 10 bases between them.

The chain couples TRBV7-2 to TRBJ2-1, with D maybe TRBD2 (6 bases). The CDR3 runs 15 residues. V dropped 5 bases and J dropped 5 bases, with 16 bases sitting between them. Germline CDR1 reads SGHTA; CDR2 reads FQGNSA. The CDR3, as DNA: TGTGCCAGCAGCCTAGGGAGGATAATAGACAATGAGCAGTTCTTC. It encodes CASSLGRIIDNEQFF.

CDR3 coding DNA: TGTGCCAGCAGTTACTCAGTTAACACCGGGGAGCTGTTTTTT. It codes for CASSYSVNTGELFF. This chain links TRBV6-2 or TRBV6-3 with TRBJ2-2; D gene unclear. The CDR3 totals 14 residues. Germline assignment: CDR1 MNHEY and CDR2 SVGEGT. The V and J ends lost 0 bases and 2 bases respectively, with 4 bases between them.

The table lists this clonotype with a few counts. J is TRBJ2-5 and V is TRBV6-6; 11 bases are a match to TRBD2. CDR1 and CDR2 (germline): MNHNY, SVGAGI (reference sequence). The CDR3 contains 16 residues. The V segment lost 4 bases and the J segment 11 bases; nucleotides outside the gene matches: 15. The CDR3 DNA follows: TGTGCCAGCAGTTCACTAGCGGGGGACCGAGGCTACGGGCAGTACTTC. Translating it yields CASSSLAGDRGYGQYF.

This clonotype was seen at least ten times. This rearrangement joins TRBV6-5 to TRBJ2-6, with D perhaps assigned TRBD1 or TRBD2 (5 bases each). This CDR3 is 16 amino acids long. CDR1 and CDR2 from the germline V gene are MNHEY and SVGAGI. V was trimmed by 0 bases and J by 1 base, leaving 7 bases between them. The CDR3 region is CASSYSGPSGANVLTF. DNA for the CDR3: TGTGCCAGCAGTTACTCGGGACCGTCTGGGGCCAACGTCCTGACTTTC.

This clonotype was seen more than once but under ten times. This chain links TRBV6-2 or TRBV6-3 with TRBJ1-6; TRBD1 is a possible D gene (5 bases). Trimming shortened V by 3 bases and J by 8 bases, and 14 bases separated the two germline ends. CDR3 length: 15 amino acids. The germline gives CDR1 MNHEY, CDR2 SVGEGT. The CDR3 region has the DNA TGTGCCAGCAGTTATAGAGGACAAGGGGATTCACCCCTCCACTTT. It is translated as CASSYRGQGDSPLHF.

This clonotype was detected only once. The chain employs TRBV12-3 or TRBV12-4 and TRBJ1-1; possibly TRBD1 for D (5 bases). The V end lost 6 bases, the J end lost 1 base, and 15 bases lay between the germline ends. The CDR3 loop spans 15 amino acids. The CDR3 is CASSTPRQGNTEAFF. Written as DNA, the CDR3 is TGTGCCAGCAGCACCCCTAGGCAGGGGAACACTGAAGCTTTCTTT.

The chain recombines TRBV5-5 with TRBJ2-2; D uncertain. From germline, CDR1 is SGHKS and CDR2 YYEKEE (reference sequence). Trimming pared 2 bases from V and 3 bases from J, leaving 11 bases between. This CDR3 contains 15 residues. CDR3 protein: CASSLKATHTGELFF. The CDR3 DNA follows: TGTGCCAGCAGCTTAAAGGCGACCCACACCGGGGAGCTGTTTTTT.

This chain links TRBV25-1 with TRBJ2-7; TRBD1 might be the D (5 bases). The CDR3 covers 14 residues. V was cut by 3 bases and J by 3 bases, with 12 bases left in between. Germline CDR1 reads MGHDK; CDR2 reads SYGVNS. CDR3 bases: TGTGCCAGCAGTGATAGGGGATTGATCTACGAGCAGTACTTC. Its protein product is CASSDRGLIYEQYF.

The chain is built from TRBV5-1 and TRBJ2-7, with 8 positions matching TRBD1. V was clipped by 4 bases and J by 3 bases; unmatched bases: 6. This CDR3 has 14 amino acids. Germline V lookup: CDR1 SGHRS, CDR2 YFSETQ. This CDR3 reads CASSHTGTGYEQYF. The CDR3 DNA reads TGCGCCAGCAGCCATACCGGGACAGGCTACGAGCAGTACTTC.

This chain joins TRBV4-1 and TRBJ2-7, with D possibly matching TRBD2 (7 bases). CDR3 length: 16 residues. V shed 0 bases and J shed 4 bases, with 16 bases lying between them. CDR1 is MGHRA, CDR2 YSYEKL, per germline. DNA for the CDR3: TGCGCCAGCAGCCAAGAAAGGGACGGGGGGACATACGAGCAGTACTTC. The encoded protein is CASSQERDGGTYEQYF.

The chain carries TRBV10-3 and TRBJ1-1; D gene uncertain. Germline V gene data show CDR1 as ENHRY and CDR2 as SYGVKD. The CDR3 runs to 15 residues. V was trimmed by 0 bases and J by 3 bases, leaving 11 bases between them. The CDR3, as DNA: TGTGCCATCAGTGAGTCAGGAGGGAGAGACACTGAAGCTTTCTTT. Protein: CAISESGGRDTEAFF.

This clonotype was counted only a few times. The rearrangement uses TRBV6-2 or TRBV6-3 and TRBJ2-7; TRBD1 agrees at 8 bases. Germline V lookup: CDR1 MNHEY, CDR2 SVGEGT. With 7 bases clipped from V and 4 bases from J, the junction kept 12 bases outside the gene matches. The CDR3 is 15 residues long. The CDR3 DNA reads as TGTGCCAGCATTATTACCGGGACAGGACCTTACGAGCAGTACTTC. Residues: CASIITGTGPYEQYF.

The V call is TRBV20-1, the J call TRBJ1-5; D is undetermined. V was cut by 1 base and J by 4 bases, with 8 bases left in between. The germline V gene has CDR1 DFQATT and CDR2 SNEGSKA (reference sequence). The CDR3 loop spans 13 amino acids. Here the CDR3 reads CSARGRENQPQHF. The CDR3, as DNA: TGCAGTGCTAGAGGGCGAGAGAATCAGCCCCAGCATTTT.

The V gene is TRBV29-1, the J gene TRBJ1-1; D unresolved. V was cut by 2 bases and J by 4 bases, with 8 bases left in between. The CDR3 sequence is 12 residues long. Looked up from germline, CDR1 is SQVTM and CDR2 is ANQGSEA. The CDR3 reads CSVEPAGTEAFF. CDR3 in DNA: TGCAGCGTTGAACCCGCGGGCACTGAAGCTTTCTTT.

The rearrangement joins TRBV7-9 to TRBJ1-2, with 9 bases lining up with TRBD1. After removal of 3 bases from V and 4 bases from J, the junction contained 12 bases not matched to a gene. CDR3 size: 17 residues. Germline V gene data show CDR1 as SEHNR and CDR2 as FQNEAQ (reference sequence). The CDR3 spells CASSFGTGSLPTYGYTF. The CDR3 nucleotides are TGTGCCAGCAGCTTCGGGACAGGGAGCCTCCCTACCTATGGCTACACCTTC.

This clonotype showed up just a few times. This chain uses TRBV7-9 with TRBJ1-2; D might be TRBD1 (6 bases). Between the trimmed V and J ends, which lost 6 bases and 7 bases, there was a span of 12 bases. The germline gives CDR1 SEHNR, CDR2 FQNEAQ (reference sequence). The length of the CDR3 is 12 residues. The CDR3 spells CASSHPDSGYTF. In DNA form, the CDR3 reads TGTGCCAGCAGTCATCCGGACAGTGGCTACACCTTC.

This clonotype came up a few times. V usage is TRBV5-1 and J usage is TRBJ2-3; D perhaps matches TRBD1 (7 bases). Germline V gives CDR1 SGHRS, CDR2 YFSETQ. The CDR3 extends over 17 amino acids. V dropped 0 bases and J dropped 3 bases, with 17 bases sitting between them. Here the CDR3 DNA reads TGCGCCAGCAGCTTGGTTGGAGGGGGCGCAGGAACAGATACGCAGTATTTT. Its translation is CASSLVGGGAGTDTQYF.

The table lists this clonotype with a few counts. The chain is built from TRBV29-1 and TRBJ1-2, with TRBD1 as a possible D gene (6 bases). With 4 bases removed from V and 9 bases from J, the gap between germline ends came to 24 bases. Germline V lookup: CDR1 SQVTM, CDR2 ANQGSEA. There are 15 residues in the CDR3. The CDR3 spells CSVARLLRTADSYTF. Written as DNA, the CDR3 is TGCAGCGTTGCCCGTCTTCTGAGGACAGCGGATAGCTACACCTTC.